A single sample gave rise to the 29 T cell receptor beta chains below, sequenced in a study of blood T cell repertoires in COVID-19. The protocol was immunoSEQ multiplex PCR, while the TCRdb copy is restricted to in-frame clones and leaves out a portion. The sample has hundreds of thousands of clones, about 87% seen once. Material for sequencing was peripheral blood. All receptors come from a man younger than 35 with COVID-19, enrolled during active disease.

The chain joins TRBV18 to TRBJ2-5, with D perhaps TRBD1 (5 bases). The V gene's germline CDR1 is KGHSH and CDR2 LQKENI. The ends were cut back, 8 bases at V and 2 bases at J, with 12 bases in the middle. The CDR3 consists of 13 residues. DNA for the CDR3: TGTGCCAGCACCTTAGGGGCACAAGAGACCCAGTACTTC. Its translation is CASTLGAQETQYF.

In nucleotides, the CDR3 is TGTGCCAGCAGTCCGACAGGGCGGAATACGCAGTATTTT. It is translated as CASSPTGRNTQYF. This chain uses TRBV12-3 or TRBV12-4 with TRBJ2-3; 7 nucleotides match TRBD1. V dropped 5 bases and J dropped 7; count of bases not matched to a gene: 6. The CDR3 is made up of 13 amino acids.

The V and J genes are TRBV5-1 and TRBJ2-7; possible D gene TRBD2, 6 bases. Germline V CDR1 and CDR2: SGHRS, YFSETQ. The CDR3 has 16 residues. V lost 1 base and J 2 bases, leaving 16 bases between the germline ends. The CDR3 DNA reads TGCGCCAGCAGCTTGTATTCGGGACTTTTTACCTACGAGCAGTACTTC. This codes for CASSLYSGLFTYEQYF.

This chain joins TRBV6-1 and TRBJ1-2; TRBD1 matches 8 bases. V lost 2 bases to trimming and J lost 7 bases; unmatched junction nucleotides: 6. Germline CDR1 is MNHNS and CDR2 is SASEGT. This CDR3 has 14 amino acids. The CDR3 DNA sequence: TGTGCCAGCAGTGAATGGACAGGGAAGCGTGGCTACACCTTC. Amino acids: CASSEWTGKRGYTF.

The chain couples TRBV7-9 to TRBJ2-3, with a weak D call TRBD2 (5 bases). CDR3 length equals 16 residues. Germline assignment: CDR1 SEHNR and CDR2 FQNEAQ (reference sequence). Trimming took off 1 base at V and 2 bases at J, with 13 bases between the two ends. The CDR3 sequence: CASSLGEKGITDTQYF. As DNA, the CDR3 is TGTGCCAGCAGCTTAGGGGAGAAAGGGATCACAGATACGCAGTATTTT. The complete variable domain, with remaining parts taken from reference TRBV7-9 and TRBJ2-3, reads DTGVSQNPRHKITKRGQNVTFRCDPISEHNRLYWYRQTLGQGPEFLTYFQNEAQLEKSRLLSDRFSAERPKGSFSTLEIQRTEQGDSAMYLCASSLGEKGITDTQYFGPGTRLTVL.

This clone was observed once. The chain is built from TRBV27 and TRBJ1-6; D gene unclear. Germline assignment: CDR1 MNHEY and CDR2 SMNVEV (reference sequence). V was shortened by 1 base and J by 8 bases, with 21 bases between the two germline ends. CDR3 size: 18 residues. The CDR3 sequence: CASSLFWERSEEDSPLHF. CDR3 DNA sequence: TGTGCCAGCAGTTTATTTTGGGAGCGGTCGGAGGAGGATTCACCCCTCCACTTT.

CDR3 protein: CASSLEGRREETQYF. DNA for the CDR3: TGCGCCAGCAGCTTGGAGGGCAGGAGGGAAGAGACCCAGTACTTC. This chain joins TRBV5-1 and TRBJ2-5; maybe TRBD2 (6 bases). The CDR3 is made up of 15 amino acids. The V end lost 0 bases, the J end lost 3 bases, and 12 bases lay between the germline ends. The germline gives CDR1 SGHRS, CDR2 YFSETQ.

The J gene is TRBJ1-2, the V gene TRBV7-9; 10 bases match TRBD1. The CDR3 sequence is 14 residues long. With V trimmed by 4 bases and J by 3 bases, 2 bases remained unmatched. Per germline, CDR1 SEHNR and CDR2 FQNEAQ (reference sequence). The CDR3 spells CASSSGQGDYGYTF. The CDR3 DNA is TGTGCCAGCAGCTCCGGACAGGGGGACTATGGCTACACCTTC.

This clone was seen a few times. V usage is TRBV7-2 and J usage is TRBJ1-1, with a possible D match to TRBD1 (6 bases). CDR1 is SGHTA, CDR2 FQGNSA, per germline. CDR3 size: 13 residues. The V and J ends lost 4 bases and 6 bases respectively, with 12 bases between them. CDR3 nucleotides: TGTGCCAGCAGCTATTACAGGGTAGCTGAAGCTTTCTTT. Translated, it gives CASSYYRVAEAFF.

The V gene is TRBV15, the J gene TRBJ2-7; 10 nucleotides agree with TRBD1. V shed 8 bases, J shed 7 bases, and the junction held 8 bases outside the gene matches. Germline CDR1 reads LNHNV; CDR2 reads YYDKDF (reference sequence). The CDR3 is 13 amino acids. CDR3 region: CATAGQGVREQYF. The DNA of the CDR3 is TGTGCCACCGCAGGACAGGGGGTGCGGGAGCAGTACTTC. Complete variable domain (other parts from reference TRBV15 and TRBJ2-7): DAMVIQNPRYQVTQFGKPVTLSCSQTLNHNVMYWYQQKSSQAPKLLFHYYDKDFNNEADTPDNFQSRRPNTSFCFLDIRSPGLGDTAMYLCATAGQGVREQYFGPGTRLTVT.

This chain joins TRBV2 and TRBJ1-5, with TRBD1 matching 9 bases. Trimming at V came to 7 bases and at J to 6 bases, leaving 7 bases not matched to a gene. The germline gives CDR1 SNHLY, CDR2 FYNNEI. The CDR3 has 14 residues. The CDR3 here is CASNPGTGLQPQHF. CDR3 coding DNA: TGTGCCAGCAACCCCGGGACAGGGCTTCAGCCCCAGCATTTT.

J is TRBJ1-1 and V is TRBV2; possible D gene TRBD1, 6 bases. V was trimmed by 5 bases and J by 1 base, leaving 11 bases between them. Germline CDR1 and CDR2: SNHLY and FYNNEI. The CDR3 totals 14 residues. CDR3 sequence reads: CASSWTESNTEAFF. CDR3 nucleotides: TGTGCCAGCAGTTGGACAGAGTCGAACACTGAAGCTTTCTTT.

CDR3 amino acids: CATSDSLGWNGELFF. The CDR3 DNA reads TGTGCCACCAGTGATTCATTGGGCTGGAACGGGGAGCTGTTTTTT. This chain connects TRBV24-1 to TRBJ2-2; D remains unclear. This CDR3 contains 15 residues. From germline, CDR1 is KGHDR and CDR2 SFDVKD. Trimming shortened V by 2 bases and J by 7 bases, and 13 bases separated the two germline ends.

The chain has TRBV7-2 and TRBJ1-5, with TRBD1 identical over 8 bases. The CDR3 has 15 amino acids. Germline V gene sequence: CDR1 SGHTA, CDR2 FQGNSA. V shed 5 bases and J 7 bases; nucleotides not matched to a gene: 10. The chain's CDR3 is CASSPRTGRGQPQHF. DNA of the CDR3: TGTGCCAGCAGCCCCCGGACAGGGCGGGGGCAGCCCCAGCATTTT.

The chain carries TRBV30 and TRBJ2-6; D is uncertain. The length of the CDR3 is 17 residues. Germline assignment: CDR1 GTSNPN and CDR2 SVGIG (reference sequence). Trimming took off 3 bases at V and 0 bases at J, with 15 bases between the two ends. CDR3 DNA: TGTGCCTGGAGCAGTAAGGTCGGAGTCTCTGGGGCCAACGTCCTGACTTTC. Its protein is CAWSSKVGVSGANVLTF. Supplemented by reference TRBV30 and TRBJ2-6, the full variable domain reads SQTIHQWPATLVQPVGSPLSLECTVEGTSNPNLYWYRQAAGRGLQLLFYSVGIGQISSEVPQNLSASRPQDRQFILSSKKLLLSDSGFYLCAWSSKVGVSGANVLTFGAGSRLTVL.

The V gene is TRBV19, the J gene TRBJ2-2; TRBD2 matches at 9 bases. This CDR3 is 16 amino acids long. CDR1 is LNHDA, CDR2 SQIVND, per germline (reference sequence). V gave up 1 base and J gave up 5 bases; unmatched junction bases: 5. Here the CDR3 reads CASSIAAGGRTGELFF. The DNA for the CDR3 is TGTGCCAGTAGTATAGCTGCGGGGGGGCGAACCGGGGAGCTGTTTTTT.

The J gene is TRBJ2-7, the V gene TRBV11-2; 7 bases line up with TRBD1. After removal of 4 bases from V and 5 bases from J, the junction contained 8 bases not matched to a gene. The CDR3 loop spans 14 amino acids. Germline CDR1 and CDR2: SGHAT and FQNNGV. The CDR3 DNA reads as TGTGCCAGCAGCTCTACCCGACAGGGCCACGAGCAGTACTTC. Translating gives CASSSTRQGHEQYF.

The V and J genes are TRBV14 and TRBJ2-1, with 8 bases aligning to TRBD2. The CDR3 sequence is 17 residues long. After removal of 6 bases from V and 6 bases from J, the junction contained 16 bases not matched to a gene. The germline CDR1 and CDR2 sequences are SGHDN and FVKESK. CDR3 region: CASSKVAARGGINEQFF. DNA of the CDR3: TGTGCCAGCAGTAAAGTAGCGGCTCGGGGGGGCATCAATGAGCAGTTCTTC.

The chain carries TRBV19 and TRBJ2-3; TRBD2 matches 8 bases. Germline CDR1 reads LNHDA; CDR2 reads SQIVND (reference sequence). V lost 6 bases, J lost 1 base, and 6 bases stayed unmatched. This CDR3 contains 15 residues. The CDR3 DNA reads TGTGCCAGTAGGGTAGGAGCGGGAGGCACAGATACGCAGTATTTT. It specifies CASRVGAGGTDTQYF. The whole variable domain, remainder taken from reference TRBV19 and TRBJ2-3, is DGGITQSPKYLFRKEGQNVTLSCEQNLNHDAMYWYRQDPGQGLRLIYYSQIVNDFQKGDIAEGYSVSREKKESFPLTVTSAQKNPTAFYLCASRVGAGGTDTQYFGPGTRLTVL.

This chain links TRBV4-1 with TRBJ2-7, with 9 bases identical to TRBD1. This CDR3 has 15 amino acids. V shed 0 bases and J 4 bases; nucleotides not matched to a gene: 4. Per the germline V gene, CDR1 is MGHRA and CDR2 is YSYEKL. The CDR3 sequence: CASSQEDRGWYEQYF. CDR3 DNA sequence: TGCGCCAGCAGCCAAGAGGACAGGGGCTGGTACGAGCAGTACTTC.

V usage is TRBV24-1 and J usage is TRBJ2-1; TRBD1 is a possible D gene (7 bases). The V and J ends lost 3 bases and 4 bases respectively, with 12 bases between them. Germline V gives CDR1 KGHDR, CDR2 SFDVKD. The CDR3 covers 15 residues. The CDR3 sequence is CATSDPQGGYNEQFF. The CDR3 DNA is TGTGCCACCAGTGATCCCCAGGGGGGTTACAATGAGCAGTTCTTC.

The V gene is TRBV4-1, the J gene TRBJ2-1; 10 bases fit TRBD2. Trimming took 0 bases from V and 5 from J; bases not matched to a gene: 10. There are 18 residues in the CDR3. CDR1 MGHRA and CDR2 YSYEKL come from the germline V gene. The DNA for the CDR3 is TGCGCCAGCAGCCAAGATCTCCAGCGGGGGGGGCTTAACAATGAGCAGTTCTTC. As protein: CASSQDLQRGGLNNEQFF.

V is TRBV7-9 and J is TRBJ2-5; TRBD2 matches 9 bases. The CDR3 contains 16 residues. V gave up 0 bases and J gave up 5 bases; unmatched junction bases: 7. The V gene's germline CDR1 is SEHNR and CDR2 FQNEAQ (reference sequence). As DNA, the CDR3 is TGTGCCAGCAGCTTAGCGCGGGGACTAGCTATCGAGACCCAGTACTTC. It encodes CASSLARGLAIETQYF.

The rearrangement links TRBV29-1 to TRBJ2-2; no firm D call. CDR3 length equals 14 residues. The V end was cut by 3 bases, the J end by 1 base, with 9 bases between. From germline, CDR1 is SQVTM and CDR2 ANQGSEA. The CDR3 loop reads CSVEAGLNTGELFF. As DNA, the CDR3 is TGCAGCGTTGAGGCAGGTTTGAACACCGGGGAGCTGTTTTTT.

This clone appeared a few times. The gene calls are TRBV7-3 and TRBJ2-7; 7 bases align to TRBD1. This CDR3 comprises 13 residues. With 2 bases clipped from V and 5 bases from J, the junction kept 3 bases outside the gene matches. Germline V gene sequence: CDR1 SGHTA, CDR2 FQGTGA. The DNA for the CDR3 is TGTGCCAGCAGCTTAGGAACAGGGGACGAGCAGTACTTC. This translates into CASSLGTGDEQYF.

The rearrangement uses TRBV19 and TRBJ2-1; 11 bases align to TRBD2. The V segment lost 7 bases and the J segment 6 bases; nucleotides outside the gene matches: 5. The CDR3 has 14 residues. Germline CDR1 and CDR2: LNHDA and SQIVND (reference sequence). CDR3 sequence (DNA): TGTGCCAGTAAGACTAGCGGGAACCCCAATGAGCAGTTCTTC. This gives the protein CASKTSGNPNEQFF.

The rearrangement joins TRBV18 to TRBJ1-6; no firm D call. The CDR3 spans 12 residues. The germline V gene has CDR1 KGHSH and CDR2 LQKENI. V was cut by 3 bases and J by 10 bases, with 7 bases left in between. The CDR3 sequence is CASSPSRSPLHF. DNA of the CDR3: TGTGCCAGCTCACCGAGTCGGTCACCCCTCCACTTT.

The chain carries TRBV7-2 and TRBJ1-5; D is unresolved. This CDR3 contains 14 residues. The germline V and J ends were trimmed by 5 bases and 7 bases, with 15 bases remaining between them. Germline lookup yields CDR1 SGHTA and CDR2 FQGNSA. This chain's CDR3 is CASSPIEGGQPQHF. DNA of the CDR3: TGTGCCAGCAGCCCTATCGAAGGAGGGCAGCCCCAGCATTTT.

This chain connects TRBV11-2 to TRBJ2-1; possibly TRBD2 for D (6 bases). The CDR3 length is 15 residues. Trimming took off 4 bases at V and 2 bases at J, with 12 bases between the two ends. Germline-derived CDR1 and CDR2 are SGHAT and FQNNGV. CDR3 in DNA: TGTGCCAGCAGCTCGGAAACTAGCACCTACAATGAGCAGTTCTTC. The encoded protein is CASSSETSTYNEQFF.